These 27 T cell receptor beta chains originate from one sample sequenced in a study of blood T cell repertoires in COVID-19. Clones were read by immunoSEQ multiplex PCR, and TCRdb kept only the in-frame ones, dropping some. The repertoire holds 300,000 to 450,000 clones, with around 87% as singletons. Material: PBMCs or T cells enriched from blood (not recorded which). These receptors all stem from a man aged 35 to 55 in a cohort exposed to, infected with or recovered from COVID-19 (not recorded which).

This clone was counted once. The V call is TRBV7-9, the J call TRBJ1-5; tentative D call: TRBD1 (5 bases). The CDR3 is made up of 12 amino acids. The germline V gene has CDR1 SEHNR and CDR2 FQNEAQ (reference sequence). V was trimmed by 1 base and J by 9 bases, leaving 7 bases between them. The CDR3: CASSLGGRPQHF. The CDR3, as DNA: TGTGCCAGCAGCTTAGGGGGCAGGCCCCAGCATTTT.

The J gene is TRBJ2-3, the V gene TRBV6-5; 7 bases match TRBD1. CDR1 and CDR2 from the germline V gene are MNHEY and SVGAGI. This CDR3 region has 14 residues. The J segment lost 4 bases and the V segment lost 3 bases, leaving 4 bases of the junction unmatched. CDR3 DNA: TGTGCCAGCAGTTATTGGACAGGTTCAGATACGCAGTATTTT. This sequence encodes CASSYWTGSDTQYF.

V and J are TRBV19 and TRBJ2-1; 13 bases are shared with TRBD2. CDR1 and CDR2 from the germline V gene are LNHDA and SQIVND (reference sequence). The CDR3 loop spans 14 amino acids. Losses at the gene ends were 4 bases for V and 9 bases for J; bases not matched to a gene: 3. The CDR3 is CASSTGLAGFEQFF. The CDR3, as DNA: TGTGCCAGTAGTACGGGACTAGCGGGATTTGAGCAGTTCTTC.

This rearrangement joins TRBV6-5 to TRBJ1-1; D remains unclear. The CDR3 is made up of 15 amino acids. The V end was cut by 6 bases, the J end by 0 bases, with 14 bases between. Germline loops: CDR1 MNHEY, CDR2 SVGAGI. The CDR3 sequence: CASSLLQSMNTEAFF. In DNA, the CDR3 is TGTGCCAGCAGCCTTTTACAGTCTATGAACACTGAAGCTTTCTTT.

V is TRBV27 and J is TRBJ1-4; 12 bases agree with TRBD1. This CDR3 has 15 residues. Germline V gives CDR1 MNHEY, CDR2 SMNVEV (reference sequence). Trimming cost V 6 bases and J 5 bases; bases outside gene matches: 4. CDR3 DNA: TGTGCCAGCAGAGGGACAGGGGGCGGGAATGAAAAACTGTTTTTT. Encoded protein: CASRGTGGGNEKLFF.

CDR3 loop: CATSSGQEHNEQFF. In DNA, the CDR3 is TGTGCCACCAGCAGCGGACAGGAGCACAATGAGCAGTTCTTC. The chain recombines TRBV15 with TRBJ2-1; the match to TRBD1 covers 7 bases. The V segment lost 3 bases and the J segment 5 bases; nucleotides outside the gene matches: 4. The CDR3 is 14 amino acids. Germline values: CDR1 LNHNV, CDR2 YYDKDF (reference sequence).

This chain joins TRBV30 and TRBJ1-1; D gene unclear. Germline V gives CDR1 GTSNPN, CDR2 SVGIG (reference sequence). This CDR3 is 12 amino acids long. Deletions cut 2 bases from V and 0 bases from J, with 4 bases between. CDR3 sequence reads: CAWSFMNTEAFF. The CDR3 nucleotides read TGTGCCTGGAGTTTCATGAACACTGAAGCTTTCTTT.

The rearrangement uses TRBV7-2 and TRBJ2-3; D possibly corresponds to TRBD2 (6 bases). CDR3 length equals 17 residues. With 1 base removed from V and 1 base from J, the gap between germline ends came to 15 bases. Germline V gives CDR1 SGHTA, CDR2 FQGNSA. The CDR3 reads CASSLVSTGGRTDTQYF. The CDR3, as DNA: TGTGCCAGCAGCTTAGTCAGTACCGGGGGACGCACAGATACGCAGTATTTT.

The genes are TRBV19 and TRBJ2-1; D ambiguous. Germline V gives CDR1 LNHDA, CDR2 SQIVND (reference sequence). The CDR3 spans 14 residues. With 3 bases removed from V and 6 bases from J, the gap between germline ends came to 12 bases. The CDR3 spells CASSILGTGNEQFF. CDR3 DNA: TGTGCCAGTAGTATTCTGGGTACGGGCAATGAGCAGTTCTTC.

With respect to this clone: The sample carries other DNA sequences with the same CDR3. The chain joins TRBV18 to TRBJ1-5; D is uncertain. V lost 2 bases and J lost 4, with 6 bases in between. This CDR3 region has 13 residues. Germline assignment: CDR1 KGHSH and CDR2 LQKENI. CDR3 residues: CASSPGENQPQHF. Written as DNA, the CDR3 is TGTGCCAGCTCACCAGGGGAGAATCAGCCCCAGCATTTT. Filled out from reference TRBV18 and TRBJ1-5, the complete variable domain reads NAGVMQNPRHLVRRRGQEARLRCSPMKGHSHVYWYRQLPEEGLKFMVYLQKENIIDESGMPKERFSAEFPKEGPSILRIQQVVRGDSAAYFCASSPGENQPQHFGDGTRLSIL.

The CDR3 bases are TGTGCCAGCAGTGACGGGACTAGATCAAACAATGAGCAGTTCTTC. It yields the protein CASSDGTRSNNEQFF. The chain carries TRBV6-4 and TRBJ2-1, with 8 positions matching TRBD2. Germline CDR1 is MRHNA and CDR2 is SNTAGT. With V trimmed by 2 bases and J by 5 bases, 5 bases remained unmatched. This CDR3 comprises 15 residues.

This chain links TRBV2 with TRBJ2-1; 10 bases are a match to TRBD2. Germline CDR1 is SNHLY and CDR2 is FYNNEI. J was trimmed by 8 bases and V by 7 bases; bases with no gene match: 5. This CDR3 region has 13 residues. The chain's CDR3 is CASTSGREYEQFF. CDR3 DNA: TGTGCCAGCACTAGCGGGAGAGAGTATGAGCAGTTCTTC.

The chain recombines TRBV15 with TRBJ2-7; a weak D match, TRBD2 (5 bases). Germline CDR1 is LNHNV and CDR2 is YYDKDF (reference sequence). V was clipped by 1 base and J by 0 bases, with 13 bases between them. This CDR3 is 16 amino acids long. CDR3 region: CATSRGGRISSYEQYF. CDR3 DNA sequence: TGTGCCACCAGCAGAGGAGGGCGAATCAGCTCCTACGAGCAGTACTTC.

The CDR3: CASSPPGLPYEQYF. In DNA, the CDR3 is TGTGCCAGCTCACCACCGGGACTTCCCTACGAGCAGTACTTC. The J gene is TRBJ2-7, the V gene TRBV18; a possible D gene is TRBD2 (6 bases). The germline V gene has CDR1 KGHSH and CDR2 LQKENI. The V gene lost 0 bases and the J gene lost 2 bases, with 8 bases spanning the gap. There are 14 residues in the CDR3.

The genes are TRBV7-9 and TRBJ1-1, with TRBD1 matching over 8 bases. Germline CDR1 reads SEHNR; CDR2 reads FQNEAQ (reference sequence). V lost 3 bases, J lost 11 bases, and 5 bases stayed unmatched. This CDR3 contains 12 residues. CDR3 bases: TGTGCCAGCAGCTTTGGACAGGGCGCGGCTTTCTTT. This gives the protein CASSFGQGAAFF.

The chain links TRBV29-1 to TRBJ2-7; 9 nucleotides align to TRBD1. This CDR3 has 13 residues. V gave up 1 base and J gave up 5 bases; unmatched junction bases: 3. CDR1 and CDR2 (germline): SQVTM, ANQGSEA. This CDR3 is CSVEGTGVNEQYF. In DNA form, the CDR3 reads TGCAGCGTTGAAGGGACAGGGGTCAACGAGCAGTACTTC.

This sequence joins TRBV3-1 (or the pseudogene TRBV3-2) and TRBJ1-3; D might be TRBD1 (5 bases). V was cut by 3 bases and J by 0 bases, with 9 bases left in between. This CDR3 spans 15 amino acids. CDR1 is LGHDT and CDR2 is YNNKEL in the germline V gene (reference sequence). In DNA, the CDR3 is TGTGCCAGCAGCCAGACAGTGTCCTCTGGAAACACCATATATTTT. It codes for CASSQTVSSGNTIYF.

The genes are TRBV5-1 and TRBJ2-1, with D hard to call. The V gene's germline CDR1 is SGHRS and CDR2 YFSETQ. Between the trimmed V and J ends, which lost 1 base and 6 bases, there was a span of 11 bases. The CDR3 has 14 amino acids. The CDR3 DNA reads as TGCGCCAGCAGCTTGAACTCCTTTTCCAATGAGCAGTTCTTC. Translated, it gives CASSLNSFSNEQFF.

The rearrangement uses TRBV7-9 and TRBJ2-7, with 9 bases identical to TRBD2. Germline CDR1 and CDR2: SEHNR and FQNEAQ (reference sequence). The CDR3 contains 15 residues. V was clipped by 6 bases and J by 2 bases; unmatched bases: 8. The CDR3 DNA follows: TGTGCCAGCAGTGCCTCTAGCGGGACAACCTACGAGCAGTACTTC. It encodes CASSASSGTTYEQYF.

This chain uses TRBV5-5 with TRBJ2-2, with a weak D call TRBD2 (7 bases). CDR3 length: 15 residues. CDR1 SGHKS and CDR2 YYEKEE come from the germline V gene (reference sequence). The V end lost 0 bases, the J end lost 4 bases, and 10 bases lay between the germline ends. The CDR3 DNA reads TGTGCCAGCAGCTTGGCGGGGGGCGGCACCGGGGAGCTGTTTTTT. Its protein product is CASSLAGGGTGELFF.

The chain uses TRBV6-1 and TRBJ1-1; D unresolved. Germline CDR1 and CDR2: MNHNS and SASEGT. There are 12 residues in the CDR3. V was pared by 4 bases and J by 11 bases, with 14 bases between. The CDR3 spells CASSAAALRAFF. CDR3 bases: TGTGCCAGCAGTGCAGCGGCCCTGAGGGCTTTCTTT.

This clone has a single count. The chain couples TRBV14 to TRBJ2-1; the D gene is possibly TRBD1 (5 bases). Germline-derived CDR1 and CDR2 are SGHDN and FVKESK. V dropped 7 bases and J dropped 6 bases, with 10 bases sitting between them. This CDR3 comprises 12 residues. CDR3 bases: TGTGCCAGCAAAGGGGCAGGCAATGAGCAGTTCTTC. Translation: CASKGAGNEQFF.

This chain joins TRBV19 and TRBJ2-2; 9 bases agree with TRBD2. The CDR3 extends over 16 amino acids. CDR1 is LNHDA, CDR2 SQIVND, per germline (reference sequence). V dropped 6 bases and J dropped 7; count of bases not matched to a gene: 12. CDR3 nucleotide sequence: TGTGCCAGTAGCGTGGGAATAGCGGGAGTTAGCGGGGAGCTGTTTTTT. Encoded protein: CASSVGIAGVSGELFF.

V is TRBV5-1 and J is TRBJ2-5, with TRBD2 matching 8 bases. The CDR3 loop spans 16 amino acids. Germline CDR1 is SGHRS and CDR2 is YFSETQ. V lost 4 bases, J lost 3 bases, and 11 bases stayed unmatched. Here the CDR3 DNA reads TGCGCCAGCAGCCCAAATTCTAGCGGGCCGAAAGAGACCCAGTACTTC. Residues: CASSPNSSGPKETQYF.

The chain is built from TRBV28 and TRBJ2-5; D gene ambiguous. Looked up from germline, CDR1 is MDHEN and CDR2 is SYDVKM. V was shortened by 6 bases and J by 4 bases, with 6 bases between the two germline ends. The CDR3 totals 11 residues. The CDR3 DNA reads as TGTGCCAGCAGCGTGCGAGAGACCCAGTACTTC. This translates into CASSVRETQYF.

This clone was recorded only once. CDR3: CASSPPEGNTIYF. The CDR3 nucleotides read TGTGCCAGCTCACCACCGGAGGGAAACACCATATATTTT. The chain recombines TRBV18 with TRBJ1-3, with D unclear. The CDR3 has 13 residues. V shed 0 bases and J shed 4 bases, with 4 bases lying between them. Looked up from germline, CDR1 is KGHSH and CDR2 is LQKENI.

The count of this clone is one. The chain combines TRBV19 with TRBJ2-2; D is possibly TRBD2 (6 bases). The CDR3 runs to 17 residues. The V and J ends lost 4 bases and 4 bases respectively, with 19 bases between them. Germline lookup yields CDR1 LNHDA and CDR2 SQIVND (reference sequence). CDR3 in DNA: TGTGCCAGTAGTACCCGACTAGGGTTGATAAGCACCGGGGAGCTGTTTTTT. Its protein product is CASSTRLGLISTGELFF.